The 9 T cell receptor beta chains listed next were all sequenced from one sample in a study of shared clonotypes between healthy human individuals. Here immunoSEQ multiplex PCR was the method, and the copy in TCRdb shows in-frame clones only, minus some. The sample has a few million clones; just over 90% are singletons. Material: naive CD4+ T cells sorted from blood. Subset in this sample: CD45RA+ positively selected. The origin of the receptors is a man between 18 and 29 years old in good health.

V is TRBV30 and J is TRBJ2-3, with 8 bases identical to TRBD2. The CDR3 is 14 residues long. V shed 4 bases and J 1 base; nucleotides not matched to a gene: 4. The germline V gene has CDR1 GTSNPN and CDR2 SVGIG (reference sequence). The CDR3 bases are TGTGCCTGGACCATCGGGGGGGGCACAGATACGCAGTATTTT. This codes for CAWTIGGGTDTQYF. Filled out from reference TRBV30 and TRBJ2-3, the complete variable domain reads SQTIHQWPATLVQPVGSPLSLECTVEGTSNPNLYWYRQAAGRGLQLLFYSVGIGQISSEVPQNLSASRPQDRQFILSSKKLLLSDSGFYLCAWTIGGGTDTQYFGPGTRLTVL.

This clone was observed a single time. Other DNA sequences within the sample encode an identical CDR3. This chain uses TRBV29-1 with TRBJ1-2; 9 bases map to TRBD1. There are 12 residues in the CDR3. Germline V CDR1 and CDR2: SQVTM, ANQGSEA. The V gene end was trimmed by 4 bases and the J gene end by 6 bases; junction bases not matched to a gene: 3. The chain's CDR3 is CSVGRTGDGYTF. CDR3 sequence (DNA): TGCAGCGTTGGGAGGACAGGGGATGGCTACACCTTC.

The chain joins TRBV5-4 to TRBJ2-7; D unresolved. The CDR3 is made up of 16 amino acids. Germline V gives CDR1 SGHNT, CDR2 YYREEE (reference sequence). V dropped 4 bases and J dropped 0 bases, with 17 bases sitting between them. The CDR3 loop reads CASSPAGQESSYEQYF. CDR3 sequence (DNA): TGTGCCAGCAGCCCCGCCGGGCAGGAGAGCTCCTACGAGCAGTACTTC. The variable domain in full, completed from reference TRBV5-4 and TRBJ2-7, reads ETGVTQSPTHLIKTRGQQVTLRCSSQSGHNTVSWYQQALGQGPQFIFQYYREEENGRGNFPPRFSGLQFPNYSSELNVNALELDDSALYLCASSPAGQESSYEQYFGPGTRLTVT.

CDR3: CASSQDWRGAIGEQFF. The CDR3 DNA reads as TGTGCCAGCAGCCAAGATTGGAGGGGGGCGATCGGTGAGCAGTTCTTC. The V call is TRBV4-2, the J call TRBJ2-1; tentatively, D is TRBD1 or TRBD2 (6 bases each). V lost 0 bases and J 9 bases, leaving 18 bases between the germline ends. The CDR3 runs 16 residues. Germline V lookup: CDR1 LGHNA, CDR2 YNFKEQ.

The chain joins TRBV11-2 to TRBJ2-2, with 7 bases fitting TRBD2. Trimming cost V 1 base and J 4 bases; bases outside gene matches: 3. The CDR3 runs 15 residues. Germline V CDR1 and CDR2: SGHAT, FQNNGV. CDR3 sequence (DNA): TGTGCCAGCAGCTTAGTGCGGGAGACCACCGGGGAGCTGTTTTTT. Residues: CASSLVRETTGELFF.

V usage is TRBV18 and J usage is TRBJ2-3, with TRBD2 as a possible D gene (6 bases). The CDR3 is 16 amino acids. Germline V CDR1 and CDR2: KGHSH, LQKENI. Trimming removed 3 bases from V and 0 bases from J, with 13 bases in between. The CDR3 region has the DNA TGTGCCAGCTCACCGAAGGAGGGCCTAAGCACAGATACGCAGTATTTT. This codes for CASSPKEGLSTDTQYF.

The gene calls are TRBV5-1 and TRBJ1-2; D not resolved. V gave up 4 bases and J gave up 5 bases, with 15 bases separating them. The germline V gene has CDR1 SGHRS and CDR2 YFSETQ. The CDR3 has 14 amino acids. CDR3 sequence reads: CASSPGEGSYGYTF. The DNA for the CDR3 is TGCGCCAGCAGCCCCGGGGAGGGAAGTTATGGCTACACCTTC.

The DNA of the CDR3 is TGCGCCAGCAGCACGGGACAGTTCACCGGGGAGCTGTTTTTT. Its protein is CASSTGQFTGELFF. The J gene is TRBJ2-2, the V gene TRBV5-1; TRBD1 matches 7 bases. Germline values: CDR1 SGHRS, CDR2 YFSETQ. The V and J ends lost 4 bases and 4 bases, in that order; junction bases with no gene match: 4. This CDR3 has 14 amino acids.

This clone came up once. The sample contains more than one DNA sequence encoding this CDR3. V is TRBV6-5 and J is TRBJ1-1; D is ambiguous. Germline V gene lookup returns CDR1 MNHEY and CDR2 SVGAGI. Trimming pared 2 bases from V and 1 base from J, leaving 5 bases between. There are 13 residues in the CDR3. CDR3 DNA sequence: TGTGCCAGCAGTTACACGCAGAACACTGAAGCTTTCTTT. This codes for CASSYTQNTEAFF.